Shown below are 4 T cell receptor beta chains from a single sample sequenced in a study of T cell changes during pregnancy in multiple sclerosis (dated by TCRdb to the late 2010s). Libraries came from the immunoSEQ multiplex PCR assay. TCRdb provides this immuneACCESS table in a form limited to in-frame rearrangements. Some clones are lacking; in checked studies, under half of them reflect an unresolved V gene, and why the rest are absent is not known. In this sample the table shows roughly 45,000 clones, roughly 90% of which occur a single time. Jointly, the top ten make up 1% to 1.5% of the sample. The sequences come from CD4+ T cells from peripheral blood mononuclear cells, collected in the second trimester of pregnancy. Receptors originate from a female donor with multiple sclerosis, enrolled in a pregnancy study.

CDR3 sequence reads: CASSRQVSTGELFF. The CDR3 nucleotides are TGCGCCAGCAGTAGACAGGTTAGCACCGGGGAGCTGTTTTTT. V gene TRBV4-3 combines with J gene TRBJ2-2, with a weak D call TRBD1 (6 bases). The CDR3 loop spans 14 amino acids. Germline V gene lookup returns CDR1 LGHNA and CDR2 YSLEER. The V end lost 6 bases, the J end lost 4 bases, and 12 bases lay between the germline ends.

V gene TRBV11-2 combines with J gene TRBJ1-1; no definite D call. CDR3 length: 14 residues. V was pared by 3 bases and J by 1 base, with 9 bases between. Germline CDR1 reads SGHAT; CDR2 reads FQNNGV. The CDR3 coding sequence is TGTGCCAGCAGCTTTCCCCGGTCGAACACTGAAGCTTTCTTT. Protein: CASSFPRSNTEAFF.

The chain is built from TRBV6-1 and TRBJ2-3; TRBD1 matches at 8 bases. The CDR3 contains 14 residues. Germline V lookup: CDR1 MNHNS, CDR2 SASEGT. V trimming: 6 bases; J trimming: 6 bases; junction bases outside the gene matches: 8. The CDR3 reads CASRRTGYSDTQYF. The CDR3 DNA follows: TGTGCCAGCAGGCGGACAGGGTATTCGGATACGCAGTATTTT.

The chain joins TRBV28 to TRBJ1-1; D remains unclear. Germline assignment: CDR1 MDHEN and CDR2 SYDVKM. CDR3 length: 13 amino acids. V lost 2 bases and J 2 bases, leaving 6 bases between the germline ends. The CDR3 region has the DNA TGTGCCAGCAGTTTAATTACAAACACTGAAGCTTTCTTT. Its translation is CASSLITNTEAFF.